This T cell receptor (beta chain) was sequenced in a study of T-cell reconstitution after alpha-beta-depleted transplantation in children. Study-wide points: The high TCRbeta diversity at day 60 in some patients came from surviving recipient T cells and thymic progenitors.

At least ten counts were recorded for this clonotype. What it binds is not known. Germline CDR1 is SGHRS and CDR2 is YFSETQ. There are 16 residues in the CDR3. Trimming cost V 1 base and J 1 base; bases outside gene matches: 6. TCRbeta library preparation incorporated unique molecular identifiers. TCRdb processed the PCR reads anew with MiXCR; each CDR3 protein has one entry. The data hold about 200,000 distinct CDR3 sequences, with about 6.6% observed a single time. The V call is TRBV5-1, the J call TRBJ2-5, with 8 bases matching TRBD2. Material: PBMCs, obtained before TCRalphabeta/CD19-depleted stem cell transplant. The TCR was taken from a boy aged 2 to 10 with acute lymphoblastic leukemia, due to receive a stem cell transplant. The CDR3 region has the DNA TGCGCCAGCAGCTTGCGGGGTAGCGGGGTCCAAGAGACCCAGTACTTC. Translation gives CASSLRGSGVQETQYF.